Each of the 28 T cell receptor beta chains below was sequenced from the same sample in a study of T cells in Graves' hyperthyroidism and ophthalmopathy. Amplified TCR beta CDR3 regions came from RNA transcripts. HTBI primers were employed in a first-round RT-PCR of the TCR CDR3. TCRdb passed the multiplex PCR reads through MiXCR, listing each CDR3 protein once. The sample has approximately 640,000 distinct CDR3 sequences; roughly a sixth are singletons. The sequencing input was blood. The receptors derive from a man in his fifties or sixties with Graves' hyperthyroidism.

This chain joins TRBV20-1 and TRBJ2-3; 7 nucleotides agree with TRBD2. V was clipped by 3 bases and J by 4 bases; unmatched bases: 10. This CDR3 region has 15 residues. The germline V gene has CDR1 DFQATT and CDR2 SNEGSKA (reference sequence). The CDR3 coding sequence is TGCAGTGCTAGGGCTGGCGGGAGTTTCGCAGATACGCAGTATTTT. Protein: CSARAGGSFADTQYF.

This clonotype was counted between two and nine times. The genes are TRBV28 and TRBJ2-1; the D is unclear. With 8 bases removed from V and 4 bases from J, the gap between germline ends came to 9 bases. The germline V gene has CDR1 MDHEN and CDR2 SYDVKM. CDR3 length: 12 amino acids. The CDR3 reads CASRTKYNEQFF. The CDR3 nucleotides are TGTGCCAGCCGCACCAAATACAATGAGCAGTTCTTC.

This clonotype was seen at least ten times. This rearrangement joins TRBV3-1 to TRBJ1-1, with D possibly TRBD1 on 6 matching bases. CDR3 size: 14 residues. Germline assignment: CDR1 LGHDT and CDR2 YNNKEL (reference sequence). Trimming pared 1 base from V and 1 base from J, leaving 7 bases between. The CDR3 nucleotides read TGTGCCAGCAGCCAAGCGGGACAGAACACTGAAGCTTTCTTT. As protein: CASSQAGQNTEAFF.

V and J are TRBV12-3 or TRBV12-4 and TRBJ1-1; D perhaps matches TRBD1 (6 bases). The CDR3 is 17 amino acids. V lost 8 bases to trimming and J lost 1 base, with 23 bases between them. For the CDR3, the DNA is TGTGCCAGCCATCAGGCGGGGGGCCGGGTTAGGAACACTGAAGCTTTCTTT. Encoded protein: CASHQAGGRVRNTEAFF.

This clonotype came up many times. The rearrangement links TRBV10-3 to TRBJ2-2, with a weak D call TRBD1 (5 bases). The germline V and J ends were trimmed by 2 bases and 4 bases, with 8 bases remaining between them. This CDR3 has 14 residues. The germline gives CDR1 ENHRY, CDR2 SYGVKD. The CDR3 loop is CAISEPGLTGELFF. CDR3 DNA sequence: TGTGCCATCAGTGAGCCAGGGCTCACCGGGGAGCTGTTTTTT.

A note on this clonotype: One base away lies a much larger clone, so this may be a sequencing read error. The chain is built from TRBV18 and TRBJ1-3; D call uncertain. Germline assignment: CDR1 KGHSH and CDR2 LQKENI. This CDR3 is 17 amino acids long. The CDR3 nucleotides are TGTGCCAGCTCACCACGCGAGGTGGGCTTCTCTGGAAACACCATACATTTT. The encoded protein is CASSPREVGFSGNTIHF.

This clonotype has just a few counts. CDR3 sequence reads: CASSTTEGYTEAFF. DNA of the CDR3: TGTGCCAGCAGCACTACCGAAGGGTACACTGAAGCTTTCTTT. V is TRBV11-1 and J is TRBJ1-1; D ambiguous. This CDR3 region has 14 residues. With 5 bases removed from V and 3 bases from J, the gap between germline ends came to 13 bases. Germline loops: CDR1 SGHAT, CDR2 FQDESV (reference sequence).

This clonotype was recorded many times. The chain uses TRBV30 and TRBJ1-1, with D unclear. The V gene lost 2 bases and the J gene lost 0 bases, with 7 bases spanning the gap. Germline V gene data show CDR1 as GTSNPN and CDR2 as SVGIG (reference sequence). The CDR3 is 13 residues long. This CDR3 reads CAWSYTLNTEAFF. In nucleotides, the CDR3 is TGTGCCTGGAGTTATACATTGAACACTGAAGCTTTCTTT.

In this sample, this clonotype turned up a few times. This chain joins TRBV5-1 and TRBJ1-1; D gene unclear. Trimming shortened V by 0 bases and J by 3 bases, and 18 bases separated the two germline ends. CDR3 length: 17 amino acids. CDR1 is SGHRS and CDR2 is YFSETQ in the germline V gene. The CDR3 reads CASSLAVLGFGDTEAFF. CDR3 bases: TGCGCCAGCAGCTTGGCCGTTTTGGGCTTTGGGGACACTGAAGCTTTCTTT.

This clonotype came up many times. V is TRBV7-8 and J is TRBJ2-3; D is ambiguous. CDR1 is SGHVS and CDR2 is FQNEAQ in the germline V gene. The CDR3 totals 15 residues. V lost 1 base and J lost 1, with 9 bases in between. In DNA form, the CDR3 reads TGTGCCAGCAGCTTAGGACGGGTAGGCACAGATACGCAGTATTTT. The encoded protein is CASSLGRVGTDTQYF.

In this sample, this clonotype turned up many times. The J gene is TRBJ1-5, the V gene TRBV18; TRBD1 aligns across 10 bases. The CDR3 is 14 amino acids. Germline assignment: CDR1 KGHSH and CDR2 LQKENI. With 4 bases clipped from V and 5 bases from J, the junction kept 2 bases outside the gene matches. In nucleotides, the CDR3 is TGTGCCAGCTCACTCGGGACAGGGGATCAGCCCCAGCATTTT. Translation gives CASSLGTGDQPQHF.

This clonotype was seen at least ten times. The chain has TRBV6-1 and TRBJ1-5; weak D call: TRBD1 (5 bases). V was trimmed by 0 bases and J by 3 bases, leaving 9 bases between them. The V gene's germline CDR1 is MNHNS and CDR2 SASEGT. There are 15 residues in the CDR3. CDR3 in DNA: TGTGCCAGCAGTGAAGCGCCTGGGACCAATCAGCCCCAGCATTTT. This codes for CASSEAPGTNQPQHF.

This chain connects TRBV5-1 to TRBJ2-1; D perhaps matches TRBD2 (8 bases). Germline CDR1 reads SGHRS; CDR2 reads YFSETQ. Deletions cut 6 bases from V and 5 bases from J, with 27 bases between. CDR3 length: 18 amino acids. The CDR3 DNA reads TGCGCCAGCAAAAAGGGGGACAGCGGACTAGCCTCACACAATGAGCAGTTCTTC. This codes for CASKKGDSGLASHNEQFF.

This clonotype occurred a few times. The V gene is TRBV24-1, the J gene TRBJ2-2; 7 positions agree with TRBD1. The CDR3 is made up of 13 amino acids. Unmatched junction bases numbered 7, after V lost 11 bases and J lost 5 bases. Germline-derived CDR1 and CDR2 are KGHDR and SFDVKD. CDR3 loop: CAIGTAPTGELFF. For the CDR3, the DNA is TGTGCCATCGGGACAGCGCCGACCGGGGAGCTGTTTTTT.

This clonotype was seen many times. J is TRBJ2-7 and V is TRBV27; 10 bases map to TRBD2. The CDR3 has 16 residues. Germline V gene data show CDR1 as MNHEY and CDR2 as SMNVEV (reference sequence). Germline trimming cut 6 bases from V and 5 bases from J; bases unmatched to any gene: 13. CDR3 sequence (DNA): TGTGCCAGCAGAGATATCCTAGCGGGAGATTTCAACGAGCAGTACTTC. Translating it yields CASRDILAGDFNEQYF.

At least ten counts were recorded for this clonotype. The V and J genes are TRBV24-1 and TRBJ2-7; D is uncertain. V lost 3 bases and J 4 bases, leaving 6 bases between the germline ends. The CDR3 runs to 12 residues. CDR1 is KGHDR, CDR2 SFDVKD, per germline. CDR3 coding DNA: TGTGCCACCAGTGATGACGGTTACGAGCAGTACTTC. It translates to CATSDDGYEQYF.

A remark on this clonotype: A read error may account for a junction end that differs from germline. The chain couples TRBV2 to TRBJ1-6; D is perhaps TRBD1 (5 bases). The CDR3 contains 13 residues. Germline V gives CDR1 SNHLY, CDR2 FYNNEI. CDR3: CASKQGLSSLLHF. Written as DNA, the CDR3 is TGTGCCAGCAAGCAGGGTCTTAGTTCACTCCTCCACTTT.

This clonotype was seen at least ten times. The chain uses TRBV29-1 and TRBJ2-7, with 10 bases fitting TRBD1. The V gene's germline CDR1 is SQVTM and CDR2 ANQGSEA. V dropped 1 base and J dropped 4; count of bases not matched to a gene: 7. This CDR3 region has 15 residues. CDR3 sequence reads: CSVEAPTGGLYEQYF. Here the CDR3 DNA reads TGCAGCGTTGAAGCCCCGACAGGGGGCTTGTACGAGCAGTACTTC.

The CDR3 loop reads CASSPRGQGSHEQYF. DNA for the CDR3: TGTGCCAGCAGCCCAAGGGGACAGGGCTCTCACGAGCAGTACTTC. The chain is built from TRBV9 and TRBJ2-7; TRBD1 matches at 9 bases. Germline CDR1 reads SGDLS; CDR2 reads YYNGEE. Germline trimming cut 4 bases from V and 5 bases from J; bases unmatched to any gene: 10. This CDR3 spans 15 amino acids.

This chain connects TRBV10-3 to TRBJ2-3; D is tentatively TRBD1 or TRBD2 (5 bases each). The V end was cut by 3 bases, the J end by 10 bases, with 11 bases between. Germline CDR1 is ENHRY and CDR2 is SYGVKD. CDR3 length: 12 amino acids. The CDR3 loop reads CAISDGGGSQYF. CDR3 bases: TGTGCCATCAGTGATGGGGGTGGGTCGCAGTATTTT.

The chain carries TRBV2 and TRBJ1-4, with 9 bases fitting TRBD1. The CDR3 contains 15 residues. Germline CDR1 SNHLY, CDR2 FYNNEI. The V and J ends lost 3 bases and 10 bases, in that order; junction bases with no gene match: 9. The CDR3 loop is CASSDNRGLGLKLFF. DNA of the CDR3: TGTGCCAGCAGTGATAACAGGGGGCTGGGTTTAAAACTGTTTTTT.

This clonotype was detected ten times or more. The chain has TRBV30 and TRBJ1-1; perhaps TRBD1 as D (6 bases). The V gene's germline CDR1 is GTSNPN and CDR2 SVGIG (reference sequence). V lost 0 bases, J lost 9 bases, and 14 bases lay in between. The CDR3 has 13 amino acids. The DNA for the CDR3 is TGTGCCTGGAGTGTTCTTTCAGGGGCCAAAGCTTTCTTT. It translates to CAWSVLSGAKAFF.

The V and J genes are TRBV27 and TRBJ2-2; D unclear. Germline V gene sequence: CDR1 MNHEY, CDR2 SMNVEV (reference sequence). V lost 4 bases and J 5 bases, leaving 8 bases between the germline ends. This CDR3 contains 13 residues. The CDR3 sequence: CASSYYWTGELFF. CDR3 in DNA: TGTGCCAGCAGTTATTATTGGACCGGGGAGCTGTTTTTT.

The chain recombines TRBV19 with TRBJ1-5, with D perhaps TRBD1 (6 bases). With 7 bases removed from V and 4 bases from J, the gap between germline ends came to 20 bases. This CDR3 is built from 16 residues. Germline CDR1 LNHDA, CDR2 SQIVND (reference sequence). The CDR3 nucleotides read TGTGCCAGTACTACCTTCGGGTCAGGGGTTAATCAGCCCCAGCATTTT. Protein sequence: CASTTFGSGVNQPQHF.

This clonotype was observed a few times. CDR3 amino acids: CASSHRVQETQYF. The CDR3 coding sequence is TGTGCCAGCAGTCACAGGGTTCAAGAGACCCAGTACTTC. V gene TRBV6-1 combines with J gene TRBJ2-5; weak D call: TRBD1 (6 bases). The germline gives CDR1 MNHNS, CDR2 SASEGT. The CDR3 runs to 13 residues. The V end was cut by 5 bases, the J end by 2 bases, with 9 bases between.

This clonotype was observed at least ten times. V usage is TRBV28 and J usage is TRBJ1-1, with D perhaps TRBD1 (6 bases). V dropped 2 bases and J dropped 1 base, with 11 bases sitting between them. Germline V CDR1 and CDR2: MDHEN, SYDVKM. CDR3 length: 15 residues. CDR3 nucleotide sequence: TGTGCCAGCAGTTTAGGGGGCCGGACGAACACTGAAGCTTTCTTT. It yields the protein CASSLGGRTNTEAFF.

The sample holds many counts of this clonotype. V is TRBV24-1 and J is TRBJ2-2; D call uncertain. This CDR3 has 16 amino acids. Trimming took 1 base from V and 0 from J, leaving 8 bases between them. Germline V gene data show CDR1 as KGHDR and CDR2 as SFDVKD. CDR3 protein: CATSDLSHANTGELFF. CDR3 nucleotides: TGTGCCACCAGTGATTTATCGCACGCGAACACCGGGGAGCTGTTTTTT.

The chain links TRBV15 to TRBJ1-4; D is undetermined. Trimming took 0 bases from V and 8 from J, leaving 13 bases between them. This CDR3 comprises 15 residues. Looked up from germline, CDR1 is LNHNV and CDR2 is YYDKDF (reference sequence). In DNA form, the CDR3 reads TGTGCCACCAGCAGAGATTTGGGAGGGATCGAAAAACTGTTTTTT. Amino acids: CATSRDLGGIEKLFF.